The rows below give T cell receptor beta chains drawn from one sample of a study of blood T cell repertoires in COVID-19. The protocol was immunoSEQ multiplex PCR, while the TCRdb copy is restricted to in-frame clones and leaves out a portion. The sample comprises approximately 300,000 clones, approximately 88% of which are singletons, and around 6.6% rests with the top ten. Specimen: peripheral blood. These receptors all stem from a man younger than 35 who had recovered from COVID-19. Both conserved end residues are part of each CDR3. The order of the fields is J gene, V gene, CDR3 protein.

j_gene: TRBJ1-4; v_gene: TRBV7-6; CDR3aa: CASSQTRATNEKLFF
j_gene: TRBJ2-1; v_gene: TRBV7-2; CDR3aa: CASSLRDSYNEQFF
j_gene: TRBJ2-7; v_gene: TRBV5-5; CDR3aa: CASSLVAGVSYEQYF
j_gene: TRBJ1-4; v_gene: TRBV6-5; CDR3aa: CASSTGATNEKLFF
j_gene: TRBJ1-1; v_gene: TRBV5-4; CDR3aa: CASSLGLSEGRPEAFF
j_gene: TRBJ2-1; v_gene: TRBV9; CDR3aa: CASSSGGLAGDLSYNEQFF
j_gene: TRBJ1-2; v_gene: TRBV18; CDR3aa: CASSPRQGEIYGYTF
j_gene: TRBJ1-2; v_gene: TRBV5-4; CDR3aa: CASSLGGWTGDGYTF
j_gene: TRBJ2-2; v_gene: TRBV11-3; CDR3aa: CASSLDQGVNTGELFF
j_gene: TRBJ1-2; v_gene: TRBV5-8; CDR3aa: CASSLGRRGPGGYTF
j_gene: TRBJ1-5; v_gene: TRBV14; CDR3aa: CASSQGWDRAPYSNQPQHF
j_gene: TRBJ2-7; v_gene: TRBV2; CDR3aa: CASSEGTSPHEQYF